What follows are 30 T cell receptor beta chains derived from one specimen sequenced in a study of cytotoxic CD8 clonotypes in ibrutinib-treated CLL. Assay: immunoSEQ multiplex PCR; the TCRdb copy retains only in-frame clones and omits some. The top ten clones hold about 5.8% of a sample with fewer than 300,000 clones, 65% to 85% of them seen once. The specimen comprised PBMCs, sampled at disease progression, from a patient treated with ibrutinib. These receptors were obtained from a human donor with chronic lymphocytic leukemia.

The chain carries TRBV29-1 and TRBJ2-3, with 9 bases matching TRBD2. The CDR3 has 14 residues. From germline, CDR1 is SQVTM and CDR2 ANQGSEA. The ends lost 4 bases at V and 4 bases at J; junction bases unmatched: 6. CDR3: CSVAFSGSSDTQYF. The CDR3, as DNA: TGCAGCGTTGCTTTTAGCGGGAGCTCAGATACGCAGTATTTT.

V and J are TRBV9 and TRBJ1-1; D unclear. V lost 0 bases to trimming and J lost 1 base, with 10 bases between them. CDR1 and CDR2 from the germline V gene are SGDLS and YYNGEE. CDR3 length: 15 residues. DNA for the CDR3: TGTGCCAGCAGCGTAGAGTCAGGTTCGAACACTGAAGCTTTCTTT. Translation gives CASSVESGSNTEAFF.

The rearrangement links TRBV15 to TRBJ2-7, with 8 positions matching TRBD1. This CDR3 spans 14 amino acids. Germline trimming cut 5 bases from V and 3 bases from J; bases unmatched to any gene: 6. Germline V gene data show CDR1 as LNHNV and CDR2 as YYDKDF (reference sequence). CDR3 sequence: CATSGRQGNYEQYF. For the CDR3, the DNA is TGTGCCACCAGCGGAAGACAGGGGAACTACGAGCAGTACTTC.

The chain couples TRBV4-1 to TRBJ2-2, with a tentative D call TRBD2 (5 bases). V lost 6 bases to trimming and J lost 0 bases, with 26 bases between them. This CDR3 is 20 amino acids long. Germline loops: CDR1 MGHRA, CDR2 YSYEKL. The CDR3: CASRQTLGPGIPANTGELFF. In DNA, the CDR3 is TGCGCCAGCAGGCAAACACTAGGCCCTGGAATTCCCGCGAACACCGGGGAGCTGTTTTTT.

V and J are TRBV28 and TRBJ2-7; TRBD1 matches 9 bases. The germline V gene has CDR1 MDHEN and CDR2 SYDVKM. The CDR3 has 18 residues. Trimming cost V 3 bases and J 3 bases; bases outside gene matches: 15. The CDR3 here is CASSFIGQGTVNDYEQYF. The CDR3 bases are TGTGCCAGCAGTTTCATCGGACAGGGGACGGTAAACGACTACGAGCAGTACTTC.

J is TRBJ2-1 and V is TRBV9, with D perhaps matching TRBD1 (7 bases). The CDR3 is made up of 14 amino acids. V lost 7 bases and J 0 bases, leaving 11 bases between the germline ends. Germline V gene lookup returns CDR1 SGDLS and CDR2 YYNGEE. Here the CDR3 DNA reads TGTGCCAGCGGGCGGGACAGCTCCTACAATGAGCAGTTCTTC. Encoded protein: CASGRDSSYNEQFF.

This sequence joins TRBV5-4 and TRBJ2-7; D gene ambiguous. Between the trimmed V and J ends, which lost 2 bases and 6 bases, there was a span of 9 bases. Germline lookup yields CDR1 SGHNT and CDR2 YYREEE (reference sequence). The CDR3 has 12 residues. The CDR3 region has the DNA TGTGCCAGCAGCTTCGGGCCGAGCGAGCAGTACTTC. Amino acid sequence: CASSFGPSEQYF.

The rearrangement joins TRBV4-1 to TRBJ2-7; tentatively, D is TRBD1 or TRBD2 (6 bases each). V shed 0 bases and J shed 1 base, with 10 bases lying between them. Looked up from germline, CDR1 is MGHRA and CDR2 is YSYEKL. The CDR3 loop spans 15 amino acids. CDR3 residues: CASSQERGVSYEQYF. The DNA of the CDR3 is TGCGCCAGCAGCCAAGAGAGGGGGGTGTCCTACGAGCAGTACTTC.

The J gene is TRBJ1-2, the V gene TRBV7-2; 8 bases agree with TRBD1. V shed 0 bases, J shed 4 bases, and the junction held 4 bases outside the gene matches. Germline CDR1 is SGHTA and CDR2 is FQGNSA. CDR3 length: 15 residues. CDR3 sequence reads: CASSLARGLGYGYTF. CDR3 nucleotide sequence: TGTGCCAGCAGCTTAGCCAGGGGGCTAGGCTATGGCTACACCTTC.

The V gene is TRBV29-1, the J gene TRBJ2-1; D may be TRBD2 (6 bases). CDR1 is SQVTM, CDR2 ANQGSEA, per germline. Trimming removed 4 bases at V and 12 bases at J, with 10 bases between. CDR3 length equals 10 residues. The CDR3 sequence is CSVAEGMQFF. Written as DNA, the CDR3 is TGCAGCGTTGCGGAGGGCATGCAGTTCTTC.

The chain joins TRBV10-3 to TRBJ2-7, with TRBD1 matching over 10 bases. Germline V CDR1 and CDR2: ENHRY, SYGVKD. The CDR3 spans 16 residues. V lost 3 bases, J lost 5 bases, and 10 bases stayed unmatched. The CDR3 sequence: CAISDSGTGASHEQYF. The CDR3 DNA sequence: TGTGCCATCAGTGACTCCGGGACAGGGGCATCGCACGAGCAGTACTTC.

The V gene is TRBV27, the J gene TRBJ1-2; D unresolved. Germline V gene data show CDR1 as MNHEY and CDR2 as SMNVEV (reference sequence). This CDR3 is built from 17 residues. V was trimmed by 3 bases and J by 4 bases, leaving 21 bases between them. The CDR3 nucleotides are TGTGCCAGCAGTTTCTCTGGGAACAGAGGACCTGTCTATGGCTACACCTTC. Its protein product is CASSFSGNRGPVYGYTF.

This rearrangement joins TRBV18 to TRBJ2-2, with 9 bases lining up with TRBD1. This CDR3 has 17 residues. V dropped 3 bases and J dropped 1; count of bases not matched to a gene: 6. CDR1 KGHSH and CDR2 LQKENI come from the germline V gene. CDR3 loop: CASSPGRDRENTGELFF. The CDR3 nucleotides are TGTGCCAGCTCACCGGGCCGGGACAGGGAGAACACCGGGGAGCTGTTTTTT.

This clone has a handful of counts. The gene calls are TRBV6-5 and TRBJ1-2; 7 bases align to TRBD1. Per the germline V gene, CDR1 is MNHEY and CDR2 is SVGAGI. The V gene end was trimmed by 6 bases and the J gene end by 12 bases; junction bases not matched to a gene: 10. This CDR3 comprises 12 residues. For the CDR3, the DNA is TGTGCCAGCAGGTCGACAGGGCAGCCGCACACCTTC. Translation gives CASRSTGQPHTF.

CDR3 loop: CASSLDGTDTQYF. The DNA of the CDR3 is TGTGCCAGCAGCTTAGACGGCACAGATACGCAGTATTTT. This chain links TRBV7-6 with TRBJ2-3; D unresolved. This CDR3 has 13 residues. CDR1 is SGHVS, CDR2 FNYEAQ, per germline. V was pared by 1 base and J by 1 base, with 3 bases between.

V gene TRBV14 combines with J gene TRBJ2-1, with 9 bases identical to TRBD2. The CDR3 sequence is 13 residues long. The trim removed 6 bases at V and 4 bases at J, leaving 1 base unmatched. CDR1 is SGHDN, CDR2 FVKESK, per germline. The CDR3 region has the DNA TGTGCCAGCAGGACTAGCGGTTACAATGAGCAGTTCTTC. Its translation: CASRTSGYNEQFF.

The V and J genes are TRBV2 and TRBJ2-7; D is perhaps TRBD2 (6 bases). This CDR3 region has 9 residues. Germline lookup yields CDR1 SNHLY and CDR2 FYNNEI. Deletions cut 8 bases from V and 7 bases from J, with 6 bases between. The CDR3 spells CASGGEQYF. The DNA of the CDR3 is TGTGCCAGCGGGGGGGAGCAGTACTTC.

This clone has only one observation. The J gene is TRBJ1-2, the V gene TRBV15, with TRBD1 as a possible D gene (5 bases). The CDR3 is made up of 11 amino acids. Germline CDR1 is LNHNV and CDR2 is YYDKDF (reference sequence). V lost 5 bases and J lost 9, with 10 bases in between. This CDR3 is CATSWWGSYTF. The CDR3 DNA is TGTGCCACCAGCTGGTGGGGGAGCTACACCTTC. Together with reference TRBV15 and TRBJ1-2, the CDR3 gives the full variable domain: DAMVIQNPRYQVTQFGKPVTLSCSQTLNHNVMYWYQQKSSQAPKLLFHYYDKDFNNEADTPDNFQSRRPNTSFCFLDIRSPGLGDTAMYLCATSWWGSYTFGSGTRLTVV.

The sample holds a few counts of this clone. The gene calls are TRBV19 and TRBJ1-1; D call uncertain. Trimming shortened V by 5 bases and J by 3 bases, and 7 bases separated the two germline ends. The CDR3 length is 12 residues. Germline loops: CDR1 LNHDA, CDR2 SQIVND (reference sequence). The CDR3 coding sequence is TGTGCCAGTAGTGAATGGGACACTGAAGCTTTCTTT. Translation: CASSEWDTEAFF.

J is TRBJ1-1 and V is TRBV6-1, with D hard to call. The V end was cut by 6 bases, the J end by 0 bases, with 8 bases between. This CDR3 has 13 amino acids. Germline V gives CDR1 MNHNS, CDR2 SASEGT. The CDR3 reads CASRKGLNTEAFF. The CDR3 bases are TGTGCCAGCAGGAAGGGCCTGAACACTGAAGCTTTCTTT.

The chain recombines TRBV4-2 with TRBJ2-1, with 11 bases matching TRBD2. J was trimmed by 6 bases and V by 0 bases; bases with no gene match: 10. The CDR3 has 18 residues. Germline V gives CDR1 LGHNA, CDR2 YNFKEQ. In DNA form, the CDR3 reads TGTGCCAGCAGCCAAGATTGGCTAGCGGGGGGCCCAGGCAATGAGCAGTTCTTC. It yields the protein CASSQDWLAGGPGNEQFF.

The chain is built from TRBV5-1 and TRBJ1-1; a weak D match, TRBD1 (6 bases). The germline V gene encodes CDR1 SGHRS and CDR2 YFSETQ. CDR3 length: 14 amino acids. Trimming left V 4 bases short and J 11 bases short, with 21 bases between. Here the CDR3 DNA reads TGCGCCAGCAGCCTTCGTAGGGGGGGAGTAAGTGCTTTCTTT. This sequence encodes CASSLRRGGVSAFF.

The chain is built from TRBV28 and TRBJ1-2, with a tentative D call TRBD1 (5 bases). The V and J ends lost 7 bases and 0 bases respectively, with 18 bases between them. The length of the CDR3 is 16 residues. The germline CDR1 and CDR2 sequences are MDHEN and SYDVKM. Here the CDR3 reads CASTRSGTSANYGYTF. The CDR3 coding sequence is TGTGCCAGCACCCGCTCGGGGACGTCAGCTAACTATGGCTACACCTTC.

The chain carries TRBV5-1 and TRBJ1-1; D is perhaps TRBD1 (5 bases). Germline assignment: CDR1 SGHRS and CDR2 YFSETQ. V was trimmed by 4 bases and J by 4 bases, leaving 14 bases between them. The CDR3 runs to 14 residues. The chain's CDR3 is CASSLAGGRTEAFF. The CDR3 DNA reads TGCGCCAGCAGCCTGGCTGGGGGTCGCACTGAAGCTTTCTTT.

The gene calls are TRBV28 and TRBJ2-4; tentatively, D is TRBD2 (6 bases). Trimming took 3 bases from V and 2 from J, leaving 20 bases between them. The CDR3 sequence is 18 residues long. Germline V gives CDR1 MDHEN, CDR2 SYDVKM. The CDR3 DNA is TGTGCCAGCAGTTTCTTCTCCTGGGAGGTGACTTCCAAAAACATTCAGTACTTC. It specifies CASSFFSWEVTSKNIQYF.

The genes are TRBV7-3 and TRBJ2-2; D is undetermined. V lost 2 bases, J lost 7 bases, and 8 bases lay in between. Germline CDR1 and CDR2: SGHTA and FQGTGA. The CDR3 extends over 13 amino acids. For the CDR3, the DNA is TGTGCCAGCAGCTTATTGATAGGCGGGGAGCTGTTTTTT. Amino acid sequence: CASSLLIGGELFF.

The chain recombines TRBV19 with TRBJ1-3; 8 nucleotides agree with TRBD1. The germline V gene has CDR1 LNHDA and CDR2 SQIVND (reference sequence). The CDR3 runs to 15 residues. J lost 2 bases, V lost 5 bases, and 5 bases had no gene match. Here the CDR3 DNA reads TGTGCCAGTAGTCAACTACAGGGGGCTGGAAACACCATATATTTT. This encodes CASSQLQGAGNTIYF.

The chain is built from TRBV4-1 and TRBJ2-3, with 10 bases matching TRBD2. Germline CDR1 reads MGHRA; CDR2 reads YSYEKL. There are 16 residues in the CDR3. The junction had 3 bases not matched to a gene; V was cut back by 2 bases and J by 1 base. CDR3 sequence reads: CASSQRLAGRTDTQYF. The DNA for the CDR3 is TGCGCCAGCAGCCAACGACTAGCGGGTCGCACAGATACGCAGTATTTT.

The chain has TRBV9 and TRBJ1-1, with 9 bases aligning to TRBD1. Trimming removed 3 bases from V and 5 bases from J; junction bases left unmatched: 5. This CDR3 spans 14 amino acids. CDR1 SGDLS and CDR2 YYNGEE come from the germline V gene. CDR3 coding DNA: TGTGCCAGCAGCGGGTGGACAGGGGAAACTGAAGCTTTCTTT. Amino acids: CASSGWTGETEAFF.

In its sample, this clone was seen once. J is TRBJ2-3 and V is TRBV19; D perhaps matches TRBD2 (7 bases). The CDR3 length is 17 residues. Germline CDR1 LNHDA, CDR2 SQIVND (reference sequence). The ends were cut back, 0 bases at V and 3 bases at J, with 16 bases in the middle. CDR3 loop: CASSIEERGGWTDTQYF. For the CDR3, the DNA is TGTGCCAGTAGTATAGAGGAGAGGGGGGGCTGGACAGATACGCAGTATTTT.